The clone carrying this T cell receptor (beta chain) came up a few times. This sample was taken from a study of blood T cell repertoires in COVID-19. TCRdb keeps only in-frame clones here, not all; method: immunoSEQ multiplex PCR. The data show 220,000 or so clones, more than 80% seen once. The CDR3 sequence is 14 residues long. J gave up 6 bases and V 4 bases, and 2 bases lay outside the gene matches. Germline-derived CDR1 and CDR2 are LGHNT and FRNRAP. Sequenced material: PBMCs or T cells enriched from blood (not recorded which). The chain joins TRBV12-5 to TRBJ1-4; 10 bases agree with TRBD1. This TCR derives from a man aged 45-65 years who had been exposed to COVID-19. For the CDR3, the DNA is TGTGCTAGTGGTTCCGGGACAGGGGATGAAAAACTGTTTTTT. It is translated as CASGSGTGDEKLFF.